A selection of T cell receptor beta chains follows, all from one sample in a study of response to subunit inactivated influenza vaccine. TCRdb re-called the RT-PCR reads through MiXCR, storing one row per CDR3 protein. The sample consists of 150,000 to 200,000 distinct CDR3 sequences, approximately 12% of them appearing once. The sample also formed part of further work on T cells expressing NK-cell markers.

Sequencing used CD8+ T cells sorted from PBMCs, obtained less than 13 days after vaccination. These receptor sequences come from a man aged 45-65 years who received an inactivated influenza vaccine. Each CDR3 is given with its conserved first and last residue. The order of the fields is V gene, clone size, CDR3 length, D gene, J gene, CDR3 DNA, CDR3 protein. The D gene is left open where the match is weak. Not all rows give a size; the values are once, few, many and, for expanded clones, a class.

v_call: TRBV2; clone_size: -; cdr3_length: 14; d_call: TRBD2; j_call: TRBJ2-5; cdr3_nt: TGTGCCAGCCAGCGGGAGGCCCCAGGGGAGACCCAGTACTTC; cdr3_aa: CASQREAPGETQYF
v_call: TRBV27; clone_size: -; cdr3_length: 15; d_call: -; j_call: TRBJ1-5; cdr3_nt: TGTGCCAGCAGTTTAATTTTTGGGAGCAATCAGCCCCAGCATTTT; cdr3_aa: CASSLIFGSNQPQHF
v_call: TRBV14; clone_size: -; cdr3_length: 13; d_call: -; j_call: TRBJ1-1; cdr3_nt: TGTGCCAGCAGCCAAGGATACAGCACTGAAGCTTTCTTT; cdr3_aa: CASSQGYSTEAFF
v_call: TRBV9; clone_size: -; cdr3_length: 17; d_call: TRBD2; j_call: TRBJ2-5; cdr3_nt: TGTGCCAGCAGCACTTCCAAGACTAGCGGGGGACAAGAGACCCAGTACTTC; cdr3_aa: CASSTSKTSGGQETQYF
v_call: TRBV7-7; clone_size: -; cdr3_length: 14; d_call: TRBD2; j_call: TRBJ2-5; cdr3_nt: TGTGCTAGCAGCTCAGCGGGGAGTCAAGAGACCCAGTACTTC; cdr3_aa: CASSSAGSQETQYF
v_call: TRBV4-1; clone_size: few; cdr3_length: 17; d_call: TRBD1; j_call: TRBJ1-5; cdr3_nt: TGCGCCAGCAGCCGTTGGACAGGGAGGGATAGCAATCAGCCCCAGCATTTT; cdr3_aa: CASSRWTGRDSNQPQHF
v_call: TRBV4-3; clone_size: once; cdr3_length: 16; d_call: TRBD2; j_call: TRBJ2-1; cdr3_nt: TGCGCCAGCAGCCAAGTTCGCGGACTAGCGTTCAATGAGCAGTTCTTC; cdr3_aa: CASSQVRGLAFNEQFF
v_call: TRBV11-2; clone_size: few; cdr3_length: 14; d_call: TRBD1; j_call: TRBJ2-3; cdr3_nt: TGTGCCAGCAGTAGAACAGGGGGCTCGGATACGCAGTATTTT; cdr3_aa: CASSRTGGSDTQYF
v_call: TRBV12-3/TRBV12-4; clone_size: many; cdr3_length: 14; d_call: -; j_call: TRBJ1-2; cdr3_nt: TGTGCCAGCAGTACCTGGACAGAATTCTATGGCTACACCTTC; cdr3_aa: CASSTWTEFYGYTF
v_call: TRBV2; clone_size: -; cdr3_length: 16; d_call: TRBD2; j_call: TRBJ2-5; cdr3_nt: TGTGCCAGCAGTGAAATACCGGGACTAGCGGAAGAGACCCAGTACTTC; cdr3_aa: CASSEIPGLAEETQYF
v_call: TRBV18; clone_size: -; cdr3_length: 14; d_call: -; j_call: TRBJ2-7; cdr3_nt: TGTGCCAGCTCACCATTTGGGACATCTTACGAGCAGTACTTC; cdr3_aa: CASSPFGTSYEQYF
v_call: TRBV7-9; clone_size: few; cdr3_length: 11; d_call: -; j_call: TRBJ1-1; cdr3_nt: TGTGCCAGCAGCCCGACAGGAGAAGCTTTCTTT; cdr3_aa: CASSPTGEAFF
v_call: TRBV7-9; clone_size: many; cdr3_length: 16; d_call: TRBD2; j_call: TRBJ2-3; cdr3_nt: TGTGCCAGCAGCGGGAACCTAGCGGGGAACACAGATACGCAGTATTTT; cdr3_aa: CASSGNLAGNTDTQYF
v_call: TRBV20-1; clone_size: -; cdr3_length: 13; d_call: -; j_call: TRBJ1-1; cdr3_nt: TGCAGTGCTAGTTGGGTTGTCGGAACTGAAGCTTTCTTT; cdr3_aa: CSASWVVGTEAFF
v_call: TRBV6-2/TRBV6-3; clone_size: few; cdr3_length: 13; d_call: -; j_call: TRBJ2-3; cdr3_nt: TGTGCCAGCAGTTACCCCAATGGGGATACGCAGTATTTT; cdr3_aa: CASSYPNGDTQYF
v_call: TRBV12-3/TRBV12-4; clone_size: many; cdr3_length: 12; d_call: -; j_call: TRBJ2-7; cdr3_nt: TGTGCCAGCAGTTTATGGGTTGGGGAGCAGTACTTC; cdr3_aa: CASSLWVGEQYF
v_call: TRBV25-1; clone_size: few; cdr3_length: 14; d_call: TRBD2; j_call: TRBJ2-3; cdr3_nt: TGTGCCTGCGCGGGGCGGGAGGTTTTGGATACGCAGTATTTT; cdr3_aa: CACAGREVLDTQYF
v_call: TRBV12-3/TRBV12-4; clone_size: many; cdr3_length: 14; d_call: -; j_call: TRBJ2-5; cdr3_nt: TGTGCCAGCAGTTTAGCTAGGGTCGGCGAGACCCAGTACTTC; cdr3_aa: CASSLARVGETQYF
v_call: TRBV27; clone_size: many; cdr3_length: 13; d_call: -; j_call: TRBJ2-7; cdr3_nt: TGTGCCAGCAGTTTTATCGGGGACTACGAGCAGTACTTC; cdr3_aa: CASSFIGDYEQYF
v_call: TRBV12-3/TRBV12-4; clone_size: few; cdr3_length: 14; d_call: TRBD1; j_call: TRBJ2-1; cdr3_nt: TGTGCCAGCTCCGGGACAGGGGGCGCCGATGAGCAGTTCTTC; cdr3_aa: CASSGTGGADEQFF
v_call: TRBV11-1; clone_size: few; cdr3_length: 19; d_call: -; j_call: TRBJ2-2; cdr3_nt: TGTGCCAGCAGCTTATACCCAATCTGGGGCAGGGCGAACACCGGGGAGCTGTTTTTT; cdr3_aa: CASSLYPIWGRANTGELFF
v_call: TRBV4-3; clone_size: few; cdr3_length: 16; d_call: -; j_call: TRBJ1-4; cdr3_nt: TGCGCCAGCAGCCAAGCGGGGTGGGCAACTAATGAAAAACTGTTTTTT; cdr3_aa: CASSQAGWATNEKLFF
v_call: TRBV7-2; clone_size: -; cdr3_length: 12; d_call: -; j_call: TRBJ1-6; cdr3_nt: TGTGCCAGCAGCTGGGGGGAATCACCCCTCCACTTT; cdr3_aa: CASSWGESPLHF